These T cell receptor beta chains were read from a single sample in a study of Ad26.COV2.S vaccination and SARS-CoV-2 variants. Data came from immunoSEQ multiplex PCR; TCRdb stores just in-frame clones and leaves some out. Among 350,000 to 450,000 clones listed, 83% were seen once. The material was peripheral blood, obtained in a trial of Ad26.COV2.S vaccine versus placebo. Receptors originate from a person between 18 and 60 years old who received the Ad26.COV2.S COVID-19 vaccine or a placebo. The CDR3 runs from the conserved cysteine through the conserved F or W. A D gene is named only where the DNA matches it firmly. Size values are once, few and many counts, or a class for expanded clones, and some rows have none.

clone_size,v_call,d_call,j_call,cdr3_nt,cdr3_aa
NA,TRBV4-3,NA,TRBJ2-1,TGCGCCAGCAGCCAAGAGCCGGTGATCTACAATGAGCAGTTCTTC,CASSQEPVIYNEQFF
NA,TRBV5-1,TRBD1,TRBJ1-1,TGCGCCAGCAGCACAGGACAGGGGACCACTGAAGCTTTCTTT,CASSTGQGTTEAFF
NA,TRBV6-2/TRBV6-3,NA,TRBJ1-6,TGTGCCAGCAGTCTTGGGGGGCCCGGCTATTCACCCCTCCACTTT,CASSLGGPGYSPLHF
NA,TRBV10-2,NA,TRBJ2-7,TGCGCCAGCAGCAGGGTAGGACTAAACGAGCAGTACTTC,CASSRVGLNEQYF
NA,TRBV5-1,TRBD2,TRBJ2-1,TGCGCCAGCAGCCTGGCGGCGGGACTAGCGGGAGGGTCCAAGTTCTTC,CASSLAAGLAGGSKFF
NA,TRBV2,NA,TRBJ1-1,TGTGCCAGCAGTGTAGGGGGGGACGATGGGGACACTGAAGCTTTCTTT,CASSVGGDDGDTEAFF
NA,TRBV7-8,NA,TRBJ1-2,TGTGCCAGCAGCTTAGGGACAGCTTCCCCAGGCTACACCTTC,CASSLGTASPGYTF
NA,TRBV7-6,NA,TRBJ2-7,TGTGCCAGCAGCTTAGGGGGCAGGGGTCTCGAGCAGTACTTC,CASSLGGRGLEQYF
NA,TRBV18,TRBD2,TRBJ2-2,TGTGCCAGCTCACCAAGGACTAGCGGGAGCGGAGCCGGGGAGCTGTTTTTT,CASSPRTSGSGAGELFF
NA,TRBV30,NA,TRBJ1-1,TGTGCCTGGGATAGAAGGCTGGGCACTGAAGCTTTCTTT,CAWDRRLGTEAFF
NA,TRBV5-1,TRBD2,TRBJ2-1,TGCGCCAGCAGCTTCGCCACCGGACTAGCGGGAGGGAGAAATGAGCAGTTCTTC,CASSFATGLAGGRNEQFF
NA,TRBV10-2,NA,TRBJ2-2,TGCGCCAGCAAAGGCCTAGCCCACACCGGGGAGCTGTTTTTT,CASKGLAHTGELFF
NA,TRBV7-2,TRBD2,TRBJ2-7,TGTGCCAGCAGCCCCCAGGGACTACCTGGCTCCGAGCAGTACTTC,CASSPQGLPGSEQYF
NA,TRBV27,NA,TRBJ2-1,TGTGCCAGCAGTGCGGACCCCAACAATGAGCAGTTCTTC,CASSADPNNEQFF
NA,TRBV27,NA,TRBJ1-1,TGTGCCAGCAGTTTACGGCACCACACTGAAGCTTTCTTT,CASSLRHHTEAFF
NA,TRBV2,NA,TRBJ1-3,TGTGCCAGCACCCAGTTATCTGGAAACACCATATATTTT,CASTQLSGNTIYF
NA,TRBV27,TRBD2,TRBJ2-1,TGTGCCAGCAGTTTTTCGGCTAGCGGGATGAATGAGCAGTTCTTC,CASSFSASGMNEQFF
NA,TRBV4-3,NA,TRBJ2-3,TGCGCCAGCAGCCAGGGACCGCACACGGATACGCAGTATTTT,CASSQGPHTDTQYF
NA,TRBV5-1,TRBD1,TRBJ2-5,TGCGCCAGCAGCTCCCGGGGCGTGGCAGGGGGAGAGACCCAGTACTTC,CASSSRGVAGGETQYF
NA,TRBV15,TRBD1,TRBJ1-4,TGTGCCACCAGTCGGGACAGGGAGGGTGAAAAACTGTTTTTT,CATSRDREGEKLFF
NA,TRBV2,TRBD1,TRBJ2-1,TGTGCCAGTTCCCGGGACAGGGTTCTTGATGAGCAGTTCTTC,CASSRDRVLDEQFF
NA,TRBV4-3,NA,TRBJ2-1,TGCGCCAGCAGCCACACATATACAGACAATGAGCAGTTCTTC,CASSHTYTDNEQFF
NA,TRBV18,NA,TRBJ1-3,TGTGCCAGCTCAAATGACCTCTACAACACCATATATTTT,CASSNDLYNTIYF
NA,TRBV11-2,TRBD1,TRBJ1-1,TGTGCCAGCAGCTGGGACAGAGGTGAAGCTTTCTTT,CASSWDRGEAFF
few,TRBV7-2,TRBD2,TRBJ2-3,TGTGCCAGCAGCCCACTAGCGGGGGGGCCACAGTATTTT,CASSPLAGGPQYF
NA,TRBV7-3,TRBD1,TRBJ1-5,TGTGCCAGCAGTAATCAGGGGGGCCAGCCCCAGCATTTT,CASSNQGGQPQHF
NA,TRBV10-2,NA,TRBJ2-3,TGCGCCAGCAGGGAGGGAGCGGGCACAGATACGCAGTATTTT,CASREGAGTDTQYF
NA,TRBV6-2/TRBV6-3,TRBD1,TRBJ1-2,TGTGCCAGCAGTTCGCGAGGACAGGGGGCTTCGAGTGGCTACACCTTC,CASSSRGQGASSGYTF
NA,TRBV2,NA,TRBJ1-3,TGTGCCAGCAGTACGACAGGCTCTGGAGACACCATATATTTT,CASSTTGSGDTIYF
NA,TRBV5-1,NA,TRBJ1-1,TGCGCCAGCAGCTTGGGGTTCTTAACCGGGACACAGAACACTGAAGCTTTCTTT,CASSLGFLTGTQNTEAFF
NA,TRBV19,NA,TRBJ1-1,TGTGCCAGTAGTGCCCCTTCGACGGGGGGCACTGAAGCTTTCTTT,CASSAPSTGGTEAFF
NA,TRBV4-1,NA,TRBJ1-3,TGCGCCAGCAGCCAAGATCCCGGGCTCCGTACTTCCTCTGGAAACACCATATATTTT,CASSQDPGLRTSSGNTIYF
NA,TRBV24-1,NA,TRBJ1-3,TGTGCCACCAGTGATTTGCACGGGGGACTCTCTGGAAACACCATATATTTT,CATSDLHGGLSGNTIYF
NA,TRBV29-1,NA,TRBJ2-7,TGCGCTGGGGGGTACTACGAGCAGTACTTC,CAGGYYEQYF
NA,TRBV9,NA,TRBJ2-7,TGTGCCAGCAGCGTATCCCAGGGTCTCGCCTACGAGCAGTACTTC,CASSVSQGLAYEQYF
few,TRBV2,NA,TRBJ1-2,TGTGCCAGCAGCCACAGGGAGACGGACTATGGCTACACCTTC,CASSHRETDYGYTF
NA,TRBV19,NA,TRBJ2-4,TGTGCCAGTAGCGGTAATGGGAACATTCAGTACTTC,CASSGNGNIQYF
NA,TRBV9,NA,TRBJ1-5,TGTGCCAGCAGCGGCTTGAATAGCAATCAGCCCCAGCATTTT,CASSGLNSNQPQHF
NA,TRBV3-1/TRBV3-2,NA,TRBJ1-6,TGTGCCAGCAGCCAAGAAGGGCAGGGAAGTCGGTCCTATAATTCACCCCTCCACTTT,CASSQEGQGSRSYNSPLHF
once,TRBV7-3,NA,TRBJ2-1,TGTGCCAGCAGCCCCCCGGCGGAGCGTAAGGCTAAGCAGTTCTTC,CASSPPAERKAKQFF
NA,TRBV2,TRBD2,TRBJ2-3,TGTGCCAGCAGGGCCGGCAATAGCGGGAGTAGAACAGATACGCAGTATTTT,CASRAGNSGSRTDTQYF
NA,TRBV4-2,NA,TRBJ1-2,TGTGCCAGCAGCCAACTACTACGGACACCGGAGGACTATGGCTACACCTTC,CASSQLLRTPEDYGYTF
NA,TRBV10-3,TRBD1,TRBJ1-1,TGTGCCATCAGTGAGATAACAGGGGCTCGTACTGAAGCTTTCTTT,CAISEITGARTEAFF
NA,TRBV19,TRBD2,TRBJ2-7,TGTGCCAGTAGTCCGGGACTAGTCTACGAGCAGTACTTC,CASSPGLVYEQYF
NA,TRBV5-1,NA,TRBJ2-5,TGCGCCAGCAGCCTGAGGGTGGCTGGAGGGACCCAGTACTTC,CASSLRVAGGTQYF